Presented here are 17 T cell receptor beta chains from one specimen sequenced in a study of identical twins. TCRdb fed the 5' RACE reads into MiXCR, producing one record per CDR3 protein. The table lists around 1.7 million distinct CDR3 sequences, about 30% of them singletons. Sequences were obtained from cord blood. The receptors shown here come from a newborn girl in good health.

The CDR3 DNA reads as TGTGCCAGTAGTAGCGCAGGGGGCGACCAGCCCCAGCATTTT. Its translation is CASSSAGGDQPQHF. This chain connects TRBV19 to TRBJ1-5; the match to TRBD1 covers 8 bases. The CDR3 extends over 14 amino acids. Germline lookup yields CDR1 LNHDA and CDR2 SQIVND (reference sequence). Trimming removed 4 bases from V and 7 bases from J; junction bases left unmatched: 6.

This clonotype has just a few counts. The chain combines TRBV29-1 with TRBJ1-4, with 7 bases fitting TRBD1. The germline V gene has CDR1 SQVTM and CDR2 ANQGSEA. CDR3 size: 13 residues. The ends lost 7 bases at V and 5 bases at J; junction bases unmatched: 7. CDR3 DNA sequence: TGCAGCGCCCTGGGACAGTGGAATGAAAAACTGTTTTTT. It encodes CSALGQWNEKLFF. The full variable domain, completed using reference TRBV29-1 and TRBJ1-4, is SAVISQKPSRDICQRGTSLTIQCQVDSQVTMMFWYRQQPGQSLTLIATANQGSEATYESGFVIDKFPISRPNLTFSTLTVSNMSPEDSSIYLCSALGQWNEKLFFGSGTQLSVL.

V is TRBV20-1 and J is TRBJ2-3; D uncertain. V dropped 3 bases and J dropped 6 bases, with 7 bases sitting between them. CDR3 length equals 11 residues. Germline CDR1 DFQATT, CDR2 SNEGSKA (reference sequence). This chain's CDR3 is CSARRDDTQYF. In DNA, the CDR3 is TGCAGTGCTAGGAGAGACGATACGCAGTATTTT.

The chain employs TRBV9 and TRBJ1-2, with D hard to call. Germline loops: CDR1 SGDLS, CDR2 YYNGEE. Trimming removed 7 bases at V and 2 bases at J, with 15 bases between. This CDR3 region has 14 residues. CDR3 protein: CASSRRSPNYGYTF. The CDR3 region has the DNA TGTGCCAGCTCAAGACGGAGCCCGAACTATGGCTACACCTTC.

The chain uses TRBV11-1 and TRBJ2-7; D may correspond to TRBD1 or TRBD2 (5 bases each). Trimming took 7 bases from V and 4 from J, leaving 17 bases between them. The CDR3 runs 14 residues. CDR1 is SGHAT and CDR2 is FQDESV in the germline V gene (reference sequence). The CDR3 DNA follows: TGTGCCAGCATCGGGACGCAGGAGGATTACGAGCAGTACTTC. This sequence encodes CASIGTQEDYEQYF.

In its sample, this clonotype was seen a few times. The chain recombines TRBV27 with TRBJ2-7; D gene unclear. This CDR3 is built from 13 residues. Germline V CDR1 and CDR2: MNHEY, SMNVEV (reference sequence). The germline V and J ends were trimmed by 10 bases and 2 bases, with 15 bases remaining between them. The CDR3 sequence is CATSLDATYEQYF. CDR3 sequence (DNA): TGTGCCACCTCCCTGGACGCAACCTACGAGCAGTACTTC.

A few counts support this clonotype. The chain links TRBV15 to TRBJ2-1; possible D gene TRBD2, 5 bases. The germline V gene encodes CDR1 LNHNV and CDR2 YYDKDF (reference sequence). The CDR3 is 14 residues long. Trimming pared 1 base from V and 4 bases from J, leaving 8 bases between. The CDR3, as DNA: TGTGCCACCAGCAGAGTAGCGCTTTACAATGAGCAGTTCTTC. This gives the protein CATSRVALYNEQFF.

The chain recombines TRBV5-1 with TRBJ2-3, with D possibly TRBD2 on 7 matching bases. Per germline, CDR1 SGHRS and CDR2 YFSETQ. This CDR3 has 14 residues. Trimming cost V 3 bases and J 4 bases, with 12 bases left between them. This chain's CDR3 is CASSWGGTADTQYF. CDR3 sequence (DNA): TGCGCCAGCAGCTGGGGGGGCACCGCAGATACGCAGTATTTT.

The J gene is TRBJ1-1, the V gene TRBV7-2; D might be TRBD1 (6 bases). With 5 bases removed from V and 11 bases from J, the gap between germline ends came to 24 bases. Germline loops: CDR1 SGHTA, CDR2 FQGNSA. CDR3 size: 15 residues. Here the CDR3 DNA reads TGTGCCAGCAGCGTCCCACAGGGAGCTTTATCCAGTGCTTTCTTT. It translates to CASSVPQGALSSAFF.

The genes are TRBV7-8 and TRBJ2-5, with 11 bases fitting TRBD2. With V trimmed by 3 bases and J by 2 bases, 11 bases remained unmatched. This CDR3 is 18 amino acids long. Germline lookup yields CDR1 SGHVS and CDR2 FQNEAQ. CDR3 bases: TGTGCCAGCAGCTTCCATAGCGGGAGGGCCGGTGGACAAGAGACCCAGTACTTC. Its protein product is CASSFHSGRAGGQETQYF.

The V call is TRBV7-2, the J call TRBJ2-7, with D hard to call. The germline V gene encodes CDR1 SGHTA and CDR2 FQGNSA. The V gene lost 5 bases and the J gene lost 6 bases, with 8 bases spanning the gap. The CDR3 runs 11 residues. The CDR3 region is CASSPLFEQYF. CDR3 in DNA: TGTGCCAGCAGCCCCCTTTTCGAGCAGTACTTC.

This clonotype was observed a handful of times. CDR3 sequence (DNA): TGTGCCAGCAGTCGGAGGGCTATGAACACCGGGGAGCTGTTTTTT. It specifies CASSRRAMNTGELFF. The rearrangement uses TRBV27 and TRBJ2-2; D possibly corresponds to TRBD2 (6 bases). V gave up 5 bases and J gave up 1 base, with 11 bases separating them. This CDR3 spans 15 amino acids. The V gene's germline CDR1 is MNHEY and CDR2 SMNVEV (reference sequence).

V is TRBV7-6 and J is TRBJ2-3; unclear D gene. The CDR3 is made up of 16 amino acids. Germline V lookup: CDR1 SGHVS, CDR2 FNYEAQ. The germline V and J ends were trimmed by 0 bases and 5 bases, with 15 bases remaining between them. The CDR3 sequence: CASSLAPVRGGDTQYF. DNA for the CDR3: TGTGCCAGCAGCTTAGCACCGGTTCGTGGCGGAGATACGCAGTATTTT.

The chain couples TRBV12-3 or TRBV12-4 to TRBJ1-2, with D possibly TRBD1 on 5 matching bases. The CDR3 consists of 15 residues. V lost 1 base to trimming and J lost 4 bases, with 13 bases between them. CDR3 DNA: TGTGCCAGCAGTTTAGTCGGGGCGAATAGCTATGGCTACACCTTC. It codes for CASSLVGANSYGYTF.

The chain employs TRBV10-3 and TRBJ1-6; D is undetermined. The CDR3 is made up of 12 amino acids. CDR1 and CDR2 from the germline V gene are ENHRY and SYGVKD. Trimming cost V 6 bases and J 5 bases, with 5 bases left between them. DNA of the CDR3: TGTGCCATCAGCCAGAATAATTCACCCCTCCACTTT. As protein: CAISQNNSPLHF.

The genes are TRBV25-1 and TRBJ1-2, with 7 bases lining up with TRBD1. The germline gives CDR1 MGHDK, CDR2 SYGVNS. This CDR3 is built from 14 residues. With 3 bases clipped from V and 4 bases from J, the junction kept 5 bases outside the gene matches. CDR3 coding DNA: TGTGCCAGCAGTGAGGCAGGGGGGACCTATGGCTACACCTTC. Amino acid sequence: CASSEAGGTYGYTF.

The chain recombines TRBV5-5 with TRBJ2-5; 7 positions agree with TRBD2. The CDR3 length is 15 residues. Germline loops: CDR1 SGHKS, CDR2 YYEKEE (reference sequence). Losses at the gene ends were 4 bases for V and 2 bases for J; bases not matched to a gene: 8. As DNA, the CDR3 is TGTGCCAGCAGCCAAGAACGCGGGAGTCAAGAGACCCAGTACTTC. It is translated as CASSQERGSQETQYF.